This entry lists 20 T cell receptor beta chains sequenced from one sample in a study of T-cell memory formation after mild COVID-19 (dated by TCRdb to the early 2020s). Library prep was done by 5' RACE. Sequencing was carried out with an Illumina NovaSeq 6000. TCRdb reran the public reads through fastp at Q25 and MiXCR, keeping productive beta chains. Duplicate CDR3 protein sequences are folded into a single record with the most common DNA and genes. The table for this sample lists about 140,000 distinct CDR3 sequences; roughly 6.2% of them were counted only once. The ten largest clones add up to around 2% of the sample. Sequencing was carried out using PBMCs or a T cell subset sorted from them (not recorded which). Source of these receptors: an adult woman who had mild COVID-19 (a few samples of this study predate the infection). The sample titles of this study are shuffled in the database, so cell type and time point are left out; the donor was told from shared clones.

This clonotype occurred many times. The V call is TRBV20-1, the J call TRBJ2-7; weak D call: TRBD2 (6 bases). Germline values: CDR1 DFQATT, CDR2 SNEGSKA (reference sequence). V was clipped by 0 bases and J by 4 bases, with 13 bases between them. The CDR3 has 14 amino acids. CDR3 in amino acids: CSAREVADQYEQYF. CDR3 sequence (DNA): TGCAGTGCTAGAGAGGTAGCGGATCAATACGAGCAGTACTTC.

The table lists this clonotype with many counts. The V call is TRBV5-1, the J call TRBJ2-1, with D possibly being TRBD1 (6 bases). The CDR3 runs to 15 residues. Germline-derived CDR1 and CDR2 are SGHRS and YFSETQ. V lost 0 bases to trimming and J lost 5 bases, with 12 bases between them. CDR3 residues: CASSLEGTSNNEQFF. The CDR3 coding sequence is TGCGCCAGCAGCTTGGAAGGGACAAGTAACAATGAGCAGTTCTTC. The variable domain in full, with the rest retrieved from reference TRBV5-1 and TRBJ2-1, is KAGVTQTPRYLIKTRGQQVTLSCSPISGHRSVSWYQQTPGQGLQFLFEYFSETQRNKGNFPGRFSGRQFSNSRSEMNVSTLELGDSALYLCASSLEGTSNNEQFFGPGTRLTVL.

This clonotype was seen many times. The V call is TRBV30, the J call TRBJ2-7, with unresolved D. The germline V gene has CDR1 GTSNPN and CDR2 SVGIG (reference sequence). The CDR3 is 15 residues long. Trimming cost V 4 bases and J 6 bases, with 22 bases left between them. The CDR3 protein is CAWKLQTAPRGEQYF. The CDR3 DNA is TGTGCCTGGAAGCTTCAGACGGCCCCCCGAGGCGAGCAGTACTTC.

This sequence joins TRBV12-3 or TRBV12-4 and TRBJ1-5; D is ambiguous. The CDR3 is 15 amino acids. Trimming took 1 base from V and 2 from J, leaving 9 bases between them. Here the CDR3 DNA reads TGTGCCAGCAGTTTAGGGCTATCAGGCAATCAGCCCCAGCATTTT. Amino acid sequence: CASSLGLSGNQPQHF.

The V gene is TRBV5-1, the J gene TRBJ1-4, with a weak D call TRBD1 (5 bases). This CDR3 has 15 amino acids. V was pared by 0 bases and J by 7 bases, with 13 bases between. In germline, CDR1 is SGHRS, CDR2 YFSETQ. CDR3 sequence reads: CASSLEGRAPEKLFF. The DNA for the CDR3 is TGCGCCAGCAGCTTGGAGGGCAGGGCTCCTGAAAAACTGTTTTTT.

The V call is TRBV5-6, the J call TRBJ1-6; maybe TRBD1 (5 bases). Trimming left V 0 bases short and J 9 bases short, with 22 bases between. The germline gives CDR1 SGHDT, CDR2 YYEEEE. The CDR3 covers 18 residues. CDR3 protein: CASSLGPPGPTPGSPLHF. The CDR3 DNA follows: TGTGCCAGCAGCTTGGGACCACCGGGGCCTACCCCGGGTTCACCCCTCCACTTT.

The J gene is TRBJ2-5, the V gene TRBV6-5; TRBD2 matches 10 bases. With V trimmed by 0 bases and J by 2 bases, 3 bases remained unmatched. The CDR3 runs 16 residues. From germline, CDR1 is MNHEY and CDR2 SVGAGI. The CDR3 spells CASSYSASGGQETQYF. The CDR3 nucleotides read TGTGCCAGCAGTTACTCAGCTAGCGGGGGACAAGAGACCCAGTACTTC.

This clonotype was seen ten or more times. The DNA of the CDR3 is TGCGCCAGCAGCCCGGGACTAGGTTACTACGAGCAGTACTTC. Translating it yields CASSPGLGYYEQYF. The rearrangement joins TRBV5-1 to TRBJ2-7, with 8 bases that match TRBD2. Trimming at V came to 4 bases and at J to 3 bases, leaving 6 bases not matched to a gene. The CDR3 extends over 14 amino acids. Germline V gives CDR1 SGHRS, CDR2 YFSETQ.

This clonotype has just a few counts. One end of the junction does not line up with germline, which may come from a read error. The CDR3 region is CAWSAGGDGYGQYF. DNA of the CDR3: TGTGCCTGGAGTGCGGGGGGGGACGGATACGGGCAGTACTTC. V usage is TRBV30 and J usage is TRBJ2-7, with TRBD2 matching 8 bases. Germline V CDR1 and CDR2: GTSNPN, SVGIG (reference sequence). CDR3 length equals 14 residues.

This clonotype was detected a few times. The chain is built from TRBV14 and TRBJ2-5; 7 nucleotides align to TRBD1. Unmatched junction bases numbered 7, after V lost 1 base and J lost 5 bases. The CDR3 runs to 15 residues. The germline V gene encodes CDR1 SGHDN and CDR2 FVKESK. CDR3 amino acids: CASSQGGQRVETQYF. The CDR3, as DNA: TGTGCCAGCAGCCAAGGGGGACAGAGGGTGGAGACCCAGTACTTC.

The chain joins TRBV7-9 to TRBJ1-2, with D maybe TRBD1 (5 bases). V lost 3 bases and J lost 4, with 18 bases in between. The germline gives CDR1 SEHNR, CDR2 FQNEAQ (reference sequence). The CDR3 loop spans 16 amino acids. The CDR3, as DNA: TGTGCCAGCAGCTTCGAGGGCGGGGCTTTGGGCTATGGCTACACCTTC. This encodes CASSFEGGALGYGYTF. The full variable domain, its missing parts supplied by reference TRBV7-9 and TRBJ1-2, is DTGVSQNPRHKITKRGQNVTFRCDPISEHNRLYWYRQTLGQGPEFLTYFQNEAQLEKSRLLSDRFSAERPKGSFSTLEIQRTEQGDSAMYLCASSFEGGALGYGYTFGSGTRLTVV.

The gene calls are TRBV20-1 and TRBJ2-1; D not resolved. The germline CDR1 and CDR2 sequences are DFQATT and SNEGSKA (reference sequence). This CDR3 is built from 11 residues. V was pared by 3 bases and J by 6 bases, with 6 bases between. The CDR3 nucleotides are TGCAGTGCTAGCAGTCCCAATGAGCAGTTCTTC. This gives the protein CSASSPNEQFF.

This clonotype was observed at least ten times. This chain links TRBV4-3 with TRBJ1-2, with D possibly TRBD1 on 6 matching bases. This CDR3 contains 15 residues. In germline, CDR1 is LGHNA, CDR2 YSLEER. V lost 0 bases and J lost 6, with 14 bases in between. The CDR3 region has the DNA TGCGCCAGCAGCCAAGATTCTCGGGGGGGCGATGGCTACACCTTC. This sequence encodes CASSQDSRGGDGYTF.

This clonotype was found a few times. J is TRBJ2-3 and V is TRBV7-2; 12 nucleotides match TRBD2. Trimming cost V 1 base and J 1 base; bases outside gene matches: 3. CDR1 and CDR2 from the germline V gene are SGHTA and FQGNSA. CDR3 length: 17 amino acids. In DNA form, the CDR3 reads TGTGCCAGCAGCTTAGTAGCTAGCGGGGGGGGCACAGATACGCAGTATTTT. It yields the protein CASSLVASGGGTDTQYF.

A remark on this clonotype: A junction boundary mismatches the germline segment, possibly from a read error. The chain employs TRBV4-1 and TRBJ2-7; 7 bases line up with TRBD1. This CDR3 is 16 amino acids long. Germline V gene lookup returns CDR1 MGHRA and CDR2 YSYEKL. The CDR3: CASSQGLDRFSHEQYF. The CDR3 coding sequence is TGCGCCAGCAGCCAAGGTTTGGACAGGTTCTCCCACGAGCAGTACTTC.

The rearrangement uses TRBV19 and TRBJ1-1, with D uncertain. This CDR3 spans 15 amino acids. V lost 4 bases, J lost 4 bases, and 16 bases lay in between. Germline loops: CDR1 LNHDA, CDR2 SQIVND (reference sequence). For the CDR3, the DNA is TGTGCCAGTAGTACCCTGACCACGGTGGGCACTGAAGCTTTCTTT. Translation: CASSTLTTVGTEAFF. The variable domain in full, with the rest retrieved from reference TRBV19 and TRBJ1-1, is DGGITQSPKYLFRKEGQNVTLSCEQNLNHDAMYWYRQDPGQGLRLIYYSQIVNDFQKGDIAEGYSVSREKKESFPLTVTSAQKNPTAFYLCASSTLTTVGTEAFFGQGTRLTVV.

The table lists this clonotype with many counts. The rearrangement links TRBV10-3 to TRBJ1-1; D possibly corresponds to TRBD1 (5 bases). Germline loops: CDR1 ENHRY, CDR2 SYGVKD. The CDR3 runs to 15 residues. V was pared by 2 bases and J by 1 base, with 11 bases between. The CDR3 reads CAISEKGIENTEAFF. CDR3 bases: TGTGCCATCAGTGAGAAGGGGATCGAGAACACTGAAGCTTTCTTT.

This clonotype turned up a few times. The rearrangement joins TRBV20-1 to TRBJ1-2; D is unresolved. The CDR3 spans 12 residues. Germline V gene data show CDR1 as DFQATT and CDR2 as SNEGSKA (reference sequence). V gave up 0 bases and J gave up 8 bases, with 10 bases separating them. As DNA, the CDR3 is TGCAGTGCTAGAGAGAGCGGGCGAGGCTACACCTTC. Translating gives CSARESGRGYTF.

This clonotype was detected ten times or more. The rearrangement links TRBV7-2 to TRBJ2-4, with TRBD1 as a possible D gene (6 bases). Germline loops: CDR1 SGHTA, CDR2 FQGNSA. The CDR3 length is 15 residues. Trimming removed 7 bases at V and 0 bases at J, with 13 bases between. The CDR3 loop reads CASTLDSLAKNIQYF. Written as DNA, the CDR3 is TGTGCCAGCACTCTGGACAGTCTAGCCAAAAACATTCAGTACTTC.

This clonotype appeared many times. The CDR3 DNA follows: TGTGCCACCAGCAGAGATCGGGCAGGGAGGGTGGAAAACACCATATATTTT. Encoded protein: CATSRDRAGRVENTIYF. This chain links TRBV15 with TRBJ1-3, with D perhaps matching TRBD1 (5 bases). CDR3 size: 17 residues. Germline V gene data show CDR1 as LNHNV and CDR2 as YYDKDF (reference sequence). V lost 0 bases, J lost 6 bases, and 18 bases lay in between.